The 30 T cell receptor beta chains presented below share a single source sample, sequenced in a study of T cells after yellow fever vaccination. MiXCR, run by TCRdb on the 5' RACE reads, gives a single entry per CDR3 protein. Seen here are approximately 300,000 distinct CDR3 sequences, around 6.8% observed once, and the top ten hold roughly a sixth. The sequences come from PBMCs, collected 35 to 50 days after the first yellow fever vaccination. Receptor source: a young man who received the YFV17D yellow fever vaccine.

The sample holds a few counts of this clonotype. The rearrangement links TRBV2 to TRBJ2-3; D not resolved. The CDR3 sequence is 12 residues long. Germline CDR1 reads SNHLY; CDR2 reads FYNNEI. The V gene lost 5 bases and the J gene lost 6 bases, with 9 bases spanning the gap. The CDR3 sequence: CASSRSVDTQYF. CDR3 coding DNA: TGTGCCAGCAGTAGGAGTGTGGATACGCAGTATTTT.

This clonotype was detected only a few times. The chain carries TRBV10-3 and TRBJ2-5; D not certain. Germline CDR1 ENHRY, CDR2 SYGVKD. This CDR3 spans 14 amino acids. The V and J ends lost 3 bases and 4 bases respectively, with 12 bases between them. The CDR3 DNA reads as TGTGCCATCAGTGAAAACCAACGGAGAGAGACCCAGTACTTC. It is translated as CAISENQRRETQYF.

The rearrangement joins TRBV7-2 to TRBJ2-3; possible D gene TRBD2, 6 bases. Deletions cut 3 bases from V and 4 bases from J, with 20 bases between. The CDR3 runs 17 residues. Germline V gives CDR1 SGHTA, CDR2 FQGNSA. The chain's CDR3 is CASSFGEGSGRSDTQYF. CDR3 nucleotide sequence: TGTGCCAGCAGCTTCGGTGAAGGGTCAGGGAGGTCAGATACGCAGTATTTT.

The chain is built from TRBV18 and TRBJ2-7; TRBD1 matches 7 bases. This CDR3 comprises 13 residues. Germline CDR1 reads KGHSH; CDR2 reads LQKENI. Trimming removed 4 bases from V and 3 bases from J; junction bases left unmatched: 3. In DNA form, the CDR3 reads TGTGCCAGCTCACGGGGGACAGACTACGAGCAGTACTTC. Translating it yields CASSRGTDYEQYF.

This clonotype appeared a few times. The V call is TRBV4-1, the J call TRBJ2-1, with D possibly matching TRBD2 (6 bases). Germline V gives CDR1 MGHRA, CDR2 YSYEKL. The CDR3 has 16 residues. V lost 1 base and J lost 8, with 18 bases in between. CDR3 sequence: CASSQGRRVPGDEQFF. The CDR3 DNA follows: TGCGCCAGCAGCCAAGGTAGGAGGGTCCCGGGGGATGAGCAGTTCTTC.

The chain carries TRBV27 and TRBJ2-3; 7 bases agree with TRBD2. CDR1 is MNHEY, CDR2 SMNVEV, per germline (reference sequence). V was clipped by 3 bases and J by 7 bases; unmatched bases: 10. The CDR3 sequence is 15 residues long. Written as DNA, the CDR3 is TGTGCCAGCAGTTTTTCGGCGCGGGGGTGGTATACGCAGTATTTT. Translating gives CASSFSARGWYTQYF.

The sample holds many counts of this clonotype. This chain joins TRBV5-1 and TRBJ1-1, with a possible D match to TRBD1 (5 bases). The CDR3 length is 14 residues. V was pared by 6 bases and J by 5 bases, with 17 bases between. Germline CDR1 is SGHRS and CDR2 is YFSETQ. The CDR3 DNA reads TGCGCCAGCACCTCACTTCCAGGGCTTACTGAAGCTTTCTTT. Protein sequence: CASTSLPGLTEAFF.

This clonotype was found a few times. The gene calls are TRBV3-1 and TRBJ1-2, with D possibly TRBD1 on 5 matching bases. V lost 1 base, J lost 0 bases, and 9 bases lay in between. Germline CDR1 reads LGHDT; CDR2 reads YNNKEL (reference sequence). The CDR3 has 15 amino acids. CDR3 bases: TGTGCCAGCAGCCAAGCCTGGACATCTAACTATGGCTACACCTTC. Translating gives CASSQAWTSNYGYTF. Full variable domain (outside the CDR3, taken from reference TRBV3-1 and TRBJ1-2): DTAVSQTPKYLVTQMGNDKSIKCEQNLGHDTMYWYKQDSKKFLKIMFSYNNKELIINETVPNRFSPKSPDKAHLNLHINSLELGDSAVYFCASSQAWTSNYGYTFGSGTRLTVV.

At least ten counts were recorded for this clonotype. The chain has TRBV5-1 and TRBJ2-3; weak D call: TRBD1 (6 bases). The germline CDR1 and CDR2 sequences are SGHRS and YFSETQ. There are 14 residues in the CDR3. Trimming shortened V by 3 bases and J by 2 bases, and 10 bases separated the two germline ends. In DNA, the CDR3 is TGCGCCAGCAGCTCACAGGGCTACACAGATACGCAGTATTTT. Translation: CASSSQGYTDTQYF.

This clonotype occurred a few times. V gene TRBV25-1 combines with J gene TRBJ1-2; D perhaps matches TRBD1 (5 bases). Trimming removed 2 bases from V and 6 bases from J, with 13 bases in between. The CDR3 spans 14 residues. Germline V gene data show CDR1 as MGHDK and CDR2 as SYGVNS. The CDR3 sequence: CASSEPRVVHGYTF. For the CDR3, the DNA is TGTGCCAGCAGTGAACCCAGGGTTGTCCATGGCTACACCTTC.

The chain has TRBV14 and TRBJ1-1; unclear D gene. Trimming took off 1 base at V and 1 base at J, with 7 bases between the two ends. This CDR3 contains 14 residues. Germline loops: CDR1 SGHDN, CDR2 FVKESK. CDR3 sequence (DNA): TGTGCCAGCAGCCAAGGCGTGTGGAACACTGAAGCTTTCTTT. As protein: CASSQGVWNTEAFF.

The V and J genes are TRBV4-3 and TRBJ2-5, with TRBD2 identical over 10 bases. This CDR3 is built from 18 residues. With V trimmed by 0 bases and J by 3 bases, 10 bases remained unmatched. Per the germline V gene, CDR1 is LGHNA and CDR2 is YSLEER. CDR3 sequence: CASSQDGFGLAGEETQYF. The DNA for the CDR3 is TGCGCCAGCAGCCAAGATGGTTTTGGGCTAGCGGGGGAAGAGACCCAGTACTTC.

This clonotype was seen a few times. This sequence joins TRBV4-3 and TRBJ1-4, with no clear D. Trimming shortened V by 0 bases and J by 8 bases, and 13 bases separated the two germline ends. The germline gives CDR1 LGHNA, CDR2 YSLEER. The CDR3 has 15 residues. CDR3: CASSQEKGLGEKLFF. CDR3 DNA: TGCGCCAGCAGCCAAGAAAAAGGGCTGGGGGAAAAACTGTTTTTT.

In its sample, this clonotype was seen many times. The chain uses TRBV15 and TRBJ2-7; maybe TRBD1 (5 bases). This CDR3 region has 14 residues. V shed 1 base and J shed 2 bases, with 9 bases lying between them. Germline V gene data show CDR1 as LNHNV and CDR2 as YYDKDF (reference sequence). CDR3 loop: CATSRGQRTYEQYF. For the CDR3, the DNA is TGTGCCACCAGCAGAGGACAGAGAACCTACGAGCAGTACTTC.

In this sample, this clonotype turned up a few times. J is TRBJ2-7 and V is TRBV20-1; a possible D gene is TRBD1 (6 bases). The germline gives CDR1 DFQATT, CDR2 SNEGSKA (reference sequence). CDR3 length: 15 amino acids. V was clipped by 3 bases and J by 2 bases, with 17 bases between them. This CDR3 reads CSARVSRGTAYEQYV. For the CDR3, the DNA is TGCAGTGCTAGGGTCTCCAGGGGTACGGCCTACGAGCAGTACGTC.

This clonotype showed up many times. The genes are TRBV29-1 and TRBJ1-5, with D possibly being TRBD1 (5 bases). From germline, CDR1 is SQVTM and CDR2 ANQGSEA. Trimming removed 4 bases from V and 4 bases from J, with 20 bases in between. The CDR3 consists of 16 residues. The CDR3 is CSVGPKGRGANQPQHF. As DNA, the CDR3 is TGCAGCGTTGGCCCTAAGGGTAGGGGCGCGAATCAGCCCCAGCATTTT.

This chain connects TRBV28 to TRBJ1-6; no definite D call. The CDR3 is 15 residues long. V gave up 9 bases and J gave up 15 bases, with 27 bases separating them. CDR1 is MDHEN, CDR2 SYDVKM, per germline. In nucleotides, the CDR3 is TGTGCCAGTGGGATTGGAACGGTTCGACCCGAAGGCCTCCACTTT. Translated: CASGIGTVRPEGLHF.

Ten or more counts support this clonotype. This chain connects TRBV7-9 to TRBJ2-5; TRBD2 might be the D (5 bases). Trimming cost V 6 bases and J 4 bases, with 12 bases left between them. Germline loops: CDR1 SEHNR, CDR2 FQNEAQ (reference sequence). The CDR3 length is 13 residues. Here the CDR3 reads CASRGTGGETQYF. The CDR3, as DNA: TGTGCCAGCAGAGGAACCGGAGGAGAGACCCAGTACTTC.

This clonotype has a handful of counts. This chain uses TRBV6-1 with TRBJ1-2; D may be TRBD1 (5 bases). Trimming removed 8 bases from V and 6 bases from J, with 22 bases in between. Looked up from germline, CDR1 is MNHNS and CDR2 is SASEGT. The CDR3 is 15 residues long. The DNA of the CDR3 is TGTGCCAGCTCGCGGGGCGGTACCCCAGTGCATGGCTACACCTTC. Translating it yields CASSRGGTPVHGYTF.

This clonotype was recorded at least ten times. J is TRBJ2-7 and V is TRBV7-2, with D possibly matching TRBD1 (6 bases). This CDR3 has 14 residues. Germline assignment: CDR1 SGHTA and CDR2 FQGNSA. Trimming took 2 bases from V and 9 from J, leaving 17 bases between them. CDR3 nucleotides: TGTGCCAGCAGCTTATCTTACAGGGCAATTGGGCAGTACTTC. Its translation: CASSLSYRAIGQYF.

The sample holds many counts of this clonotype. For the CDR3, the DNA is TGTGCCAGCTCCGGGACCCAGCCCACAGATACGCAGTATTTT. Its protein product is CASSGTQPTDTQYF. J is TRBJ2-3 and V is TRBV18, with D perhaps assigned TRBD1 or TRBD2 (5 bases each). V was cut by 6 bases and J by 2 bases, with 12 bases left in between. The CDR3 runs 14 residues. Germline lookup yields CDR1 KGHSH and CDR2 LQKENI. Supplemented by reference TRBV18 and TRBJ2-3, the full variable domain reads NAGVMQNPRHLVRRRGQEARLRCSPMKGHSHVYWYRQLPEEGLKFMVYLQKENIIDESGMPKERFSAEFPKEGPSILRIQQVVRGDSAAYFCASSGTQPTDTQYFGPGTRLTVL.

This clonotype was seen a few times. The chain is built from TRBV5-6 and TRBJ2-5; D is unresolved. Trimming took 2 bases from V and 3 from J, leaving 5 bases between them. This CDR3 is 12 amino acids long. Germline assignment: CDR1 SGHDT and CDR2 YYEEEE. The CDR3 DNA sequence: TGTGCCAGCAGCTTTGATGAAGAGACCCAGTACTTC. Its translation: CASSFDEETQYF.

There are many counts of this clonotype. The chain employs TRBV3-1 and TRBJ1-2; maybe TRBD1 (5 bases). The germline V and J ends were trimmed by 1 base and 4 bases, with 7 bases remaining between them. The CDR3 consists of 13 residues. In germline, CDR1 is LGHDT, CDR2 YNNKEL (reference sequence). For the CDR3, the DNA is TGTGCCAGCAGCCAAGGACAGAGCTATGGCTACACCTTC. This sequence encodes CASSQGQSYGYTF. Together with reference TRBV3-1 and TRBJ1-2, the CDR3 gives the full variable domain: DTAVSQTPKYLVTQMGNDKSIKCEQNLGHDTMYWYKQDSKKFLKIMFSYNNKELIINETVPNRFSPKSPDKAHLNLHINSLELGDSAVYFCASSQGQSYGYTFGSGTRLTVV.

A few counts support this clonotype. The CDR3 is CSVETGGVNTEAFF. The CDR3 coding sequence is TGCAGCGTTGAGACGGGAGGGGTGAACACTGAAGCTTTCTTT. The chain joins TRBV29-1 to TRBJ1-1, with a possible D match to TRBD1 (5 bases). Looked up from germline, CDR1 is SQVTM and CDR2 is ANQGSEA. The ends were cut back, 3 bases at V and 0 bases at J, with 11 bases in the middle. The CDR3 spans 14 residues. The full variable domain, its missing parts supplied by reference TRBV29-1 and TRBJ1-1, is SAVISQKPSRDICQRGTSLTIQCQVDSQVTMMFWYRQQPGQSLTLIATANQGSEATYESGFVIDKFPISRPNLTFSTLTVSNMSPEDSSIYLCSVETGGVNTEAFFGQGTRLTVV.

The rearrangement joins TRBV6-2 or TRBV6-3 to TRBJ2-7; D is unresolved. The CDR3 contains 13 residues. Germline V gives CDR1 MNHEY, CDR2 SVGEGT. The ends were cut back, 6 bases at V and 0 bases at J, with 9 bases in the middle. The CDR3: CASRPPGSYEQYV. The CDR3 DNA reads TGTGCCAGCAGACCTCCGGGCTCCTACGAGCAGTACGTC.

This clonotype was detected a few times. CDR3 nucleotide sequence: TGTGCCAGCAGGCCGGCACCAGGGACCTATGGCTACACCTTC. As protein: CASRPAPGTYGYTF. V and J are TRBV7-2 and TRBJ1-2; the D gene is possibly TRBD1 (5 bases). Trimming took off 6 bases at V and 4 bases at J, with 15 bases between the two ends. From germline, CDR1 is SGHTA and CDR2 FQGNSA. The CDR3 is made up of 14 amino acids.

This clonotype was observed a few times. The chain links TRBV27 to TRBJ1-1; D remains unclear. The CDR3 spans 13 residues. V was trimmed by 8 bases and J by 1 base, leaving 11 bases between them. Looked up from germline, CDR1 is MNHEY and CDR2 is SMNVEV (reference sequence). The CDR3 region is CASGSRRNTEAFF. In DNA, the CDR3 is TGTGCCAGCGGCTCCCGGAGGAACACTGAAGCTTTCTTT.

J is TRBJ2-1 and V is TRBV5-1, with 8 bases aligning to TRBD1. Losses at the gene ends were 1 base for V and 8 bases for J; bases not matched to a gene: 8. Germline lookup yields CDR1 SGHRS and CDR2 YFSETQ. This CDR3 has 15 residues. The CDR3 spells CASSLSGQGYHEQFF. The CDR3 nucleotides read TGCGCCAGCAGCTTGTCAGGACAGGGTTATCATGAGCAGTTCTTC.

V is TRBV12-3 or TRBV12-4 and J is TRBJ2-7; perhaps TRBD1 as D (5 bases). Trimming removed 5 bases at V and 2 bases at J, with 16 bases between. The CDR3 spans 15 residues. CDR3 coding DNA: TGTGCCAGCAGTCCATTTCACAGGTTTCCCTACGAGCAGTACTTC. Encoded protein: CASSPFHRFPYEQYF.

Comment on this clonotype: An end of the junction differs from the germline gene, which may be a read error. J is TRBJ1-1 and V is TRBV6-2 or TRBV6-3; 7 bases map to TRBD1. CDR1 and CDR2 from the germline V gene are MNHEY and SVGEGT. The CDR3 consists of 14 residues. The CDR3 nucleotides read TGTGCCAGCAGCCCCATGAGACAGGGCACTGAAGCTTTATTT. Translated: CASSPMRQGTEALF.